Sequencing of this TCR beta chain was carried out in a study of post-analysis software for immune sequencing data. Study results and caveats: Controls' normalized Chao1 diversity significantly exceeded that of multiple sclerosis patients. The F measure placed samples prepared in the same batch into strongly shared clusters. Roughly five TRBV segments appeared more often in patients than in controls, and TRBV5-6, TRBV5-1 and TRBV20-1 were among these.

Unique molecular identifiers were carried by the TCR beta cDNA libraries. Starting from approximately 0.95 to 9.8 million T cells, the study yielded approximately 460,000 cDNA molecules. TCRdb analysed the PCR reads with MiXCR anew, one entry per CDR3 protein. This sample yields hundreds of thousands of distinct CDR3 sequences, of which around 40% are seen a single time; about 12% belongs to the top ten. The J segment lost 5 bases and the V segment lost 5 bases, leaving 6 bases of the junction unmatched. The CDR3 totals 13 residues. Germline V gene sequence: CDR1 SGHTA, CDR2 FQGTGA. A remark on this clonotype: Antigen specificity is unknown.

V usage is TRBV7-3 and J usage is TRBJ2-7; 7 bases are a match to TRBD1. The material sequenced was blood. The receptor was isolated from a girl aged 10 to 17 with multiple sclerosis. The CDR3 DNA follows: TGTGCCAGCAGCCGACAGGGTATCGACGAGCAGTACTTC. Translation gives CASSRQGIDEQYF. Based on the CDR3 plus reference TRBV7-3 and TRBJ2-7, the full variable domain is GAGVSQTPSNKVTEKGKYVELRCDPISGHTALYWYRQSLGQGPEFLIYFQGTGAADDSGLPNDRFFAVRPEGSVSTLKIQRTERGDSAVYLCASSRQGIDEQYFGPGTRLTVT.